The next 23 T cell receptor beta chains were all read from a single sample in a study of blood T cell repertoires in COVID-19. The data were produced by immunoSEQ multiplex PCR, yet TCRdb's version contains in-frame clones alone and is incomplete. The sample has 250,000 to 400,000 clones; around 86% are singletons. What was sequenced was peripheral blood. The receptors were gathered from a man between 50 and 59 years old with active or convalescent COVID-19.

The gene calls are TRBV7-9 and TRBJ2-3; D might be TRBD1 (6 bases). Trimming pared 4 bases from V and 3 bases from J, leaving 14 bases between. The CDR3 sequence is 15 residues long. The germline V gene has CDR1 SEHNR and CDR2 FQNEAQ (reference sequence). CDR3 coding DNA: TGTGCCAGCAGCTCAGGGGCCTCTCGGACAGATACGCAGTATTTT. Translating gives CASSSGASRTDTQYF.

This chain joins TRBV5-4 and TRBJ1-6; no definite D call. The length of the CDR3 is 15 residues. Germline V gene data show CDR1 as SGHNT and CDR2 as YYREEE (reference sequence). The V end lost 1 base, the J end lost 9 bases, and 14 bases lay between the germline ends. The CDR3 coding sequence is TGTGCCAGCAGCTTGCAGACCCCAAGGAGTTCACCCCTCCACTTT. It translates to CASSLQTPRSSPLHF.

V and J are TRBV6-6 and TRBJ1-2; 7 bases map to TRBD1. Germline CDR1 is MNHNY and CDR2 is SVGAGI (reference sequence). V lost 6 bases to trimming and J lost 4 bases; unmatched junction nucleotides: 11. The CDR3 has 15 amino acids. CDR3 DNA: TGTGCCAGCAGGCCTACAGGGGATACTCTCTATGGCTACACCTTC. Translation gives CASRPTGDTLYGYTF.

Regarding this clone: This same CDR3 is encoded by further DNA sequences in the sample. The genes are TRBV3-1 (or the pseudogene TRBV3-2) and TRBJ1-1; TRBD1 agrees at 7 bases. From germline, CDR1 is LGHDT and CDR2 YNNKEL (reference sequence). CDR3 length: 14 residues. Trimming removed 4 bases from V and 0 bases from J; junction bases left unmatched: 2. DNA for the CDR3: TGTGCCAGCAGCCCGACAGGGCTGAACACTGAAGCTTTCTTT. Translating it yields CASSPTGLNTEAFF.

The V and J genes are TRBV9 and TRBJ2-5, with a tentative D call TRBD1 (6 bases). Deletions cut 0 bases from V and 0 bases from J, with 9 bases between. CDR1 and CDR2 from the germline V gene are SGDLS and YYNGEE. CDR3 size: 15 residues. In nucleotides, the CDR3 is TGTGCCAGCAGCGTAGACGACAGGTACCAAGAGACCCAGTACTTC. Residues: CASSVDDRYQETQYF.

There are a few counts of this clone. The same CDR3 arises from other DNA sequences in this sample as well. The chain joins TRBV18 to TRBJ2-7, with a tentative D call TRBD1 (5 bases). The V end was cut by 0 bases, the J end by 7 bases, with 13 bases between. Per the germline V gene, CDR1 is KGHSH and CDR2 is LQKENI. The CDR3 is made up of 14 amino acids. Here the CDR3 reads CASSPPGRGGEQYF. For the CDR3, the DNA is TGTGCCAGCTCACCACCAGGTAGGGGTGGTGAGCAGTACTTC.

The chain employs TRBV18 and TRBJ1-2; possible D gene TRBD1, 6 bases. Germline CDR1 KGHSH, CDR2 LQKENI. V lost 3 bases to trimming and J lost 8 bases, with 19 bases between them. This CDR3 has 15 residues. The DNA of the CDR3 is TGTGCCAGCTCACCTGGTAACCTACGTGGGGGCGGCTACACCTTC. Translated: CASSPGNLRGGGYTF.

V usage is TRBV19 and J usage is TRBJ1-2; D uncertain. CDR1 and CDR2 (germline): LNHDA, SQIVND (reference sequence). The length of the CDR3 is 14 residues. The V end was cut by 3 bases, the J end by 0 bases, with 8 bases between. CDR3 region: CASSIGGSNYGYTF. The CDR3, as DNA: TGTGCCAGTAGTATTGGAGGTTCTAACTATGGCTACACCTTC.

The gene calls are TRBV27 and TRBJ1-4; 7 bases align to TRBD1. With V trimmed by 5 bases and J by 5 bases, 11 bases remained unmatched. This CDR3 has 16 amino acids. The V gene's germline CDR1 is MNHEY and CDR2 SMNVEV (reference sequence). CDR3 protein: CASSPPRDSENEKLFF. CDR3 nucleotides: TGTGCCAGCAGTCCCCCCCGGGACAGCGAAAATGAAAAACTGTTTTTT. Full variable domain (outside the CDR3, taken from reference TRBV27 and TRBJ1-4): EAQVTQNPRYLITVTGKKLTVTCSQNMNHEYMSWYRQDPGLGLRQIYYSMNVEVTDKGDVPEGYKVSRKEKRNFPLILESPSPNQTSLYFCASSPPRDSENEKLFFGSGTQLSVL.

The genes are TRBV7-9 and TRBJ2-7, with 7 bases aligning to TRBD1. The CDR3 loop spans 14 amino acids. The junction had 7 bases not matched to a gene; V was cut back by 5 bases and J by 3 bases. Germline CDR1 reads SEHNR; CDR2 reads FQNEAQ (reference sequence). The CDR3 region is CASSQADRDYEQYF. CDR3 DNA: TGTGCCAGCAGCCAAGCCGACAGGGACTACGAGCAGTACTTC. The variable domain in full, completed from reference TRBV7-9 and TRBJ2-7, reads DTGVSQNPRHKITKRGQNVTFRCDPISEHNRLYWYRQTLGQGPEFLTYFQNEAQLEKSRLLSDRFSAERPKGSFSTLEIQRTEQGDSAMYLCASSQADRDYEQYFGPGTRLTVT.

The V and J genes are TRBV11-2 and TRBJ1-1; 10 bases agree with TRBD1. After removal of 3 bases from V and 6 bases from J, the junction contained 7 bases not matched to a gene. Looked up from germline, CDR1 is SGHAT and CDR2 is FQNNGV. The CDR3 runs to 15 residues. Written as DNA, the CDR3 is TGTGCCAGCAGCTTTCCGACAGGGGGCTCCCCTGAAGCTTTCTTT. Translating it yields CASSFPTGGSPEAFF.

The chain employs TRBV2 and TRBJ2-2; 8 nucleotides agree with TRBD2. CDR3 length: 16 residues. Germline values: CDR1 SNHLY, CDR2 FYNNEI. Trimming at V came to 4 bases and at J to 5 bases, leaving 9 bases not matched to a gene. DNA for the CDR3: TGTGCCAGCAGTGGGACGGGAGGGCCGGGAACCGGGGAGCTGTTTTTT. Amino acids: CASSGTGGPGTGELFF.

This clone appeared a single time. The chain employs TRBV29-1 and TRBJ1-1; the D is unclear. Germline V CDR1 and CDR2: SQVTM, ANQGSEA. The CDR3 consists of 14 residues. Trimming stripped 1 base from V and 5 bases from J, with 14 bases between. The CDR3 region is CSVEVGRLGTEAFF. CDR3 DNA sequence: TGCAGCGTTGAAGTTGGGCGTCTGGGTACTGAAGCTTTCTTT.

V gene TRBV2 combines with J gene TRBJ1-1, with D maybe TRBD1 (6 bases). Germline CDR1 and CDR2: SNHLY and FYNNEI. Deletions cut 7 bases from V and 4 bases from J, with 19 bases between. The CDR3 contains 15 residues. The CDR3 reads CASTRQGRLGTEAFF. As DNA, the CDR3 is TGTGCCAGCACACGGCAGGGGCGTCTGGGCACTGAAGCTTTCTTT.

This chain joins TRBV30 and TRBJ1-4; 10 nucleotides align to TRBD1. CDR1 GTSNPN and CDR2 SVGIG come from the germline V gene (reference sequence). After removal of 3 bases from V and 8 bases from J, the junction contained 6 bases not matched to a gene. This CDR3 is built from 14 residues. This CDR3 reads CAWSRDRGNEKLFF. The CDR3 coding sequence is TGTGCCTGGAGCCGGGACAGGGGAAACGAAAAACTGTTTTTT.

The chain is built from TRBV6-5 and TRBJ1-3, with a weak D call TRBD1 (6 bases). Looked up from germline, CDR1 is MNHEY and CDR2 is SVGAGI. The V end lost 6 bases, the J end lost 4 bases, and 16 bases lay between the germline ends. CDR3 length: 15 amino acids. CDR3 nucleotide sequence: TGTGCCAGCAGATTACTAACAGGGCTGGGAAACACCATATATTTT. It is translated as CASRLLTGLGNTIYF.

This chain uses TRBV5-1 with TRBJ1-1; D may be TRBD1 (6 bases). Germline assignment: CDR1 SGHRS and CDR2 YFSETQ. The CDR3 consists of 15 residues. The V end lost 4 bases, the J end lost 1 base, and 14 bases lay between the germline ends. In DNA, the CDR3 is TGCGCCAGCAGCCCAAGGACAGATAAGAACACTGAAGCTTTCTTT. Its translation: CASSPRTDKNTEAFF. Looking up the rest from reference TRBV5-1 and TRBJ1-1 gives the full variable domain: KAGVTQTPRYLIKTRGQQVTLSCSPISGHRSVSWYQQTPGQGLQFLFEYFSETQRNKGNFPGRFSGRQFSNSRSEMNVSTLELGDSALYLCASSPRTDKNTEAFFGQGTRLTVV.

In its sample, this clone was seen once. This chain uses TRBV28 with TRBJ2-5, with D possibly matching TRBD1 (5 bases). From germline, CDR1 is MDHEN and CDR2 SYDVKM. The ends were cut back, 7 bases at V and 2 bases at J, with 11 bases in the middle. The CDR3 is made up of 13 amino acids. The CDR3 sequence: CASKDNTQETQYF. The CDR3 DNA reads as TGTGCCAGCAAGGACAACACACAAGAGACCCAGTACTTC.

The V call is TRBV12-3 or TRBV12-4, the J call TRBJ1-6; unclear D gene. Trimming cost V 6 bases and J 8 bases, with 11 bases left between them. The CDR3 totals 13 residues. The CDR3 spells CASRWTEDSPLHF. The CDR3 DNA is TGTGCCAGCAGGTGGACGGAGGATTCACCCCTCCACTTT.

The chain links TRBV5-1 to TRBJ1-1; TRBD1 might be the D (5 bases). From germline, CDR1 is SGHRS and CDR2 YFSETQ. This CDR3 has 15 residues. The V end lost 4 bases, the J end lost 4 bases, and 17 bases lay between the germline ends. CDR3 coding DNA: TGCGCCAGCAGCCGAGATGTGGGGGGAGGCACTGAAGCTTTCTTT. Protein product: CASSRDVGGGTEAFF.

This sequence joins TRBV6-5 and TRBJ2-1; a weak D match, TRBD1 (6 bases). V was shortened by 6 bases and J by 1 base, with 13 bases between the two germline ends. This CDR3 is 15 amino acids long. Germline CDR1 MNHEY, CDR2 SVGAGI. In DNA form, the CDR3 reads TGTGCCAGCAGCACGAGGGGGTTTTCCTACAATGAGCAGTTCTTC. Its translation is CASSTRGFSYNEQFF.

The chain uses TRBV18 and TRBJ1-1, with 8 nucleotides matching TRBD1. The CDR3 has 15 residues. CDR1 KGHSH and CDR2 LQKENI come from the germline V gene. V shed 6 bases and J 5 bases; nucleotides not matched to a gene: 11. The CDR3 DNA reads TGTGCCAGCTCCGACAGGGGCGGAGGACAGACTGAAGCTTTCTTT. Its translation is CASSDRGGGQTEAFF. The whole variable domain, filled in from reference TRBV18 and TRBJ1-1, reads NAGVMQNPRHLVRRRGQEARLRCSPMKGHSHVYWYRQLPEEGLKFMVYLQKENIIDESGMPKERFSAEFPKEGPSILRIQQVVRGDSAAYFCASSDRGGGQTEAFFGQGTRLTVV.

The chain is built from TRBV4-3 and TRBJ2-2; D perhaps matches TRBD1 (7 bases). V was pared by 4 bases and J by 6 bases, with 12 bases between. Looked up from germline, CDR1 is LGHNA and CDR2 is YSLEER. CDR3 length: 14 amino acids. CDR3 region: CASSPGGFPGELFF. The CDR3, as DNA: TGCGCCAGCAGCCCAGGGGGGTTCCCCGGGGAGCTGTTTTTT.